The 30 T cell receptor beta chains below come from one sample, sequenced in a study of vaccination and CD4 T cells after COVID-19. Sequenced with the Oncomine TCR Beta short-read assay was DNA taken from cultured CD4+ T cells. TCRdb re-analysed the PCR reads in MiXCR, keeping a single row per CDR3 protein. This sample has about 20,000 distinct CDR3 sequences, with 53% found just once. Their specific antigens are unknown. Treatment meaning: roughly nine-day PBMC culture with coronavirus spike peptide pools or control peptides (ViraFEST assay). Sequences were derived from CD4+ T cells from blood, cultured in vitro, sampled before SARS-CoV-2 vaccination. These receptors all stem from a human donor who had recovered from COVID-19.

The rearrangement uses TRBV6-1 and TRBJ1-1; D unclear. This CDR3 has 14 amino acids. Between the trimmed V and J ends, which lost 4 bases and 0 bases, there was a span of 9 bases. CDR1 and CDR2 from the germline V gene are MNHNS and SASEGT. The CDR3: CASSVGPMNTEAFF. The CDR3 coding sequence is TGTGCCAGCAGTGTTGGGCCTATGAACACTGAAGCTTTCTTT.

The genes are TRBV7-2 and TRBJ1-3; D not resolved. CDR3 size: 15 residues. Trimming left V 1 base short and J 4 bases short, with 11 bases between. CDR1 is SGHTA and CDR2 is FQGNSA in the germline V gene. The CDR3 DNA follows: TGTGCCAGCAGCTTAGTGGGCAGCCTAGGAAACACCATATATTTT. Translating it yields CASSLVGSLGNTIYF.

The genes are TRBV20-1 and TRBJ2-2, with 7 positions matching TRBD1. The CDR3 sequence is 15 residues long. V shed 0 bases, J shed 5 bases, and the junction held 6 bases outside the gene matches. Germline values: CDR1 DFQATT, CDR2 SNEGSKA (reference sequence). The DNA of the CDR3 is TGCAGTGCTAGAGAAAACAGGGGCGGGACCGGGGAGCTGTTTTTT. It is translated as CSARENRGGTGELFF.

V gene TRBV20-1 combines with J gene TRBJ1-2; 9 nucleotides agree with TRBD1. Germline V lookup: CDR1 DFQATT, CDR2 SNEGSKA (reference sequence). Trimming cost V 5 bases and J 7 bases; bases outside gene matches: 8. This CDR3 has 13 residues. This CDR3 is CSAGGDRAAGYTF. The CDR3 nucleotides read TGCAGTGCTGGGGGGGACAGGGCGGCTGGCTACACCTTC.

This clonotype was observed a few times. The chain recombines TRBV5-4 with TRBJ1-1, with a tentative D call TRBD1 (5 bases). Per the germline V gene, CDR1 is SGHNT and CDR2 is YYREEE (reference sequence). V was shortened by 0 bases and J by 2 bases, with 8 bases between the two germline ends. CDR3 size: 14 residues. The CDR3 loop is CASSLDRGNTEAFF. The CDR3, as DNA: TGTGCCAGCAGCTTGGATAGGGGTAACACTGAAGCTTTCTTT. Together with reference TRBV5-4 and TRBJ1-1, the CDR3 gives the full variable domain: ETGVTQSPTHLIKTRGQQVTLRCSSQSGHNTVSWYQQALGQGPQFIFQYYREEENGRGNFPPRFSGLQFPNYSSELNVNALELDDSALYLCASSLDRGNTEAFFGQGTRLTVV.

This clonotype was recorded once. A read error may produce the germline difference seen at one junction end. The V and J genes are TRBV7-9 and TRBJ2-5, with D perhaps being TRBD1 or TRBD2 (6 bases each). The CDR3 has 15 residues. Germline V CDR1 and CDR2: SEHNR, FQNEAQ (reference sequence). The CDR3 DNA is TGCGCCAGCAGCCCGGAGGGGGGTTACCAAGAGACCCAGTACTTC. The encoded protein is CASSPEGGYQETQYF.

This clonotype has only a few counts. CDR3 sequence: CASSVEGGRNNSPLHF. The CDR3 region has the DNA TGTGCCAGCAGCGTAGAGGGGGGACGGAATAATTCACCCCTCCACTTT. This chain links TRBV7-4 with TRBJ1-6; D possibly corresponds to TRBD1 (6 bases). V lost 5 bases to trimming and J lost 5 bases, with 16 bases between them. Germline CDR1 reads SGHVT; CDR2 reads SQSDAQ. The CDR3 runs to 16 residues.

The chain employs TRBV6-5 and TRBJ1-6, with D uncertain. The V and J ends lost 0 bases and 0 bases respectively, with 12 bases between them. The CDR3 consists of 18 residues. Per the germline V gene, CDR1 is MNHEY and CDR2 is SVGAGI. Here the CDR3 reads CASSYSLKGSSYNSPLHF. CDR3 nucleotide sequence: TGTGCCAGCAGTTACTCGCTAAAAGGGAGCTCCTATAATTCACCCCTCCACTTT.

This clonotype was picked up one time. The rearrangement links TRBV27 to TRBJ2-3; D is unclear. The germline V gene has CDR1 MNHEY and CDR2 SMNVEV (reference sequence). Trimming shortened V by 10 bases and J by 2 bases, and 13 bases separated the two germline ends. The CDR3 is 13 amino acids. As DNA, the CDR3 is TGTGCCACCAGACGGGTAATCACAGATACGCAGTATTTT. Its translation: CATRRVITDTQYF.

This chain uses TRBV6-2 or TRBV6-3 with TRBJ1-6; no reliable D call. The CDR3 spans 14 residues. CDR1 is MNHEY and CDR2 is SVGEGT in the germline V gene. Trimming cost V 6 bases and J 8 bases, with 14 bases left between them. The CDR3 loop reads CASRQEGEYSPLHF. CDR3 nucleotide sequence: TGTGCCAGCAGGCAGGAAGGAGAGTATTCACCCCTCCACTTT.

The chain carries TRBV5-1 and TRBJ2-1, with D perhaps TRBD2 (6 bases). The CDR3 contains 16 residues. Germline V lookup: CDR1 SGHRS, CDR2 YFSETQ. V shed 0 bases and J shed 5 bases, with 15 bases lying between them. In DNA form, the CDR3 reads TGCGCCAGCAGCTTGGATAACGGGGGTTACCACAATGAGCAGTTCTTC. Amino acids: CASSLDNGGYHNEQFF.

V usage is TRBV7-6 and J usage is TRBJ2-1; no firm D call. This CDR3 spans 16 amino acids. Trimming took off 5 bases at V and 0 bases at J, with 14 bases between the two ends. Germline V lookup: CDR1 SGHVS, CDR2 FNYEAQ. DNA of the CDR3: TGTGCCAGCAGCAACAACTGGGGAAGCTCCTACAATGAGCAGTTCTTC. Translating it yields CASSNNWGSSYNEQFF.

The chain employs TRBV2 and TRBJ1-5, with 8 bases matching TRBD1. V lost 4 bases and J lost 4; bases outside the gene matches: 0. CDR3 length: 13 residues. Germline V lookup: CDR1 SNHLY, CDR2 FYNNEI. The CDR3 sequence: CASSGTGNQPQHF. The CDR3 bases are TGTGCCAGCAGTGGGACAGGGAATCAGCCCCAGCATTTT.

This chain links TRBV10-3 with TRBJ2-3; D perhaps matches TRBD1 (6 bases). The V gene's germline CDR1 is ENHRY and CDR2 SYGVKD. The CDR3 loop spans 17 amino acids. V was pared by 10 bases and J by 4 bases, with 27 bases between. For the CDR3, the DNA is TGTGCCAGCTCAGGCAGGCAGGGGCTTTCGTCTCCAGATACGCAGTATTTT. The encoded protein is CASSGRQGLSSPDTQYF.

This chain joins TRBV2 and TRBJ1-2; D is possibly TRBD1 (6 bases). Germline assignment: CDR1 SNHLY and CDR2 FYNNEI. V lost 7 bases, J lost 8 bases, and 17 bases lay in between. The CDR3 contains 13 residues. CDR3 region: CASIKTGLGGYTF. The CDR3 DNA reads TGTGCCAGCATCAAAACAGGGTTGGGCGGCTACACCTTC.

This rearrangement joins TRBV19 to TRBJ1-2; TRBD1 might be the D (5 bases). V gave up 4 bases and J gave up 7 bases, with 13 bases separating them. The CDR3 length is 13 residues. Germline V gene lookup returns CDR1 LNHDA and CDR2 SQIVND (reference sequence). CDR3 sequence (DNA): TGTGCCAGTAGTACCCACCCCGGGGGTGGCTACACCTTC. Translation: CASSTHPGGGYTF.

The chain uses TRBV6-1 and TRBJ1-1, with TRBD1 identical over 8 bases. The V gene's germline CDR1 is MNHNS and CDR2 SASEGT. With 7 bases clipped from V and 0 bases from J, the junction kept 7 bases outside the gene matches. CDR3 length: 15 residues. The CDR3 DNA sequence: TGTGCCAGCAAATCTCAGGGGGCTATGAACACTGAAGCTTTCTTT. Encoded protein: CASKSQGAMNTEAFF.

The chain uses TRBV5-4 and TRBJ2-7, with 9 bases identical to TRBD1. Germline V CDR1 and CDR2: SGHNT, YYREEE (reference sequence). The V segment lost 4 bases and the J segment 1 base; nucleotides outside the gene matches: 6. CDR3 length: 15 residues. CDR3 nucleotide sequence: TGTGCCAGCAGCCCCCCGGGACAGGGTTCCTACGAGCAGTACTTC. It yields the protein CASSPPGQGSYEQYF.

The chain couples TRBV7-9 to TRBJ1-1; maybe TRBD1 (6 bases). The CDR3 is made up of 14 amino acids. The V gene's germline CDR1 is SEHNR and CDR2 FQNEAQ (reference sequence). The V end was cut by 4 bases, the J end by 4 bases, with 13 bases between. CDR3 DNA: TGTGCCAGCAGCTACCGTAGGGGGTCCACTGAAGCTTTCTTT. Encoded protein: CASSYRRGSTEAFF.

This clonotype came up a few times. CDR3 protein: CASIQDGNTEAFF. The CDR3 DNA reads as TGTGCCAGCATCCAAGACGGTAACACTGAAGCTTTCTTT. The rearrangement links TRBV21-1 to TRBJ1-1. TRBV21-1 is a pseudogene locus. The CDR3 has 13 residues.

The chain has TRBV28 and TRBJ1-6, with 7 nucleotides matching TRBD1. The CDR3 runs 14 residues. Germline CDR1 is MDHEN and CDR2 is SYDVKM. V gave up 3 bases and J gave up 9 bases; unmatched junction bases: 5. The CDR3 sequence: CASSFLTGSSPLHF. The CDR3 bases are TGTGCCAGCAGTTTCTTGACAGGGAGTTCACCCCTCCACTTT. Using reference TRBV28 and TRBJ1-6 for the parts outside the CDR3, the full variable domain is DVKVTQSSRYLVKRTGEKVFLECVQDMDHENMFWYRQDPGLGLRLIYFSYDVKMKEKGDIPEGYSVSREKKERFSLILESASTNQTSMYLCASSFLTGSSPLHFGNGTRLTVT.

This clonotype has a handful of counts. The chain has TRBV15 and TRBJ1-3; TRBD1 aligns across 7 bases. Germline V lookup: CDR1 LNHNV, CDR2 YYDKDF (reference sequence). J was trimmed by 0 bases and V by 3 bases; bases with no gene match: 8. The CDR3 runs to 17 residues. CDR3 nucleotide sequence: TGTGCCACCAGCAGGACGAGGGACAGCAGCTCTGGAAACACCATATATTTT. The encoded protein is CATSRTRDSSSGNTIYF.

The rearrangement joins TRBV25-1 to TRBJ1-1; no definite D call. This CDR3 region has 15 residues. Germline CDR1 reads MGHDK; CDR2 reads SYGVNS. The V end lost 1 base, the J end lost 3 bases, and 12 bases lay between the germline ends. The CDR3 nucleotides read TGTGCCAGCAGTGAATTCACGGGAAGGCACACTGAAGCTTTCTTT. Translated: CASSEFTGRHTEAFF. The full variable domain, completed using reference TRBV25-1 and TRBJ1-1, is EADIYQTPRYLVIGTGKKITLECSQTMGHDKMYWYQQDPGMELHLIHYSYGVNSTEKGDLSSESTVSRIRTEHFPLTLESARPSHTSQYLCASSEFTGRHTEAFFGQGTRLTVV.

This clonotype has just a few counts. V and J are TRBV20-1 and TRBJ1-6; the D is unclear. V was cut by 5 bases and J by 8 bases, with 10 bases left in between. Germline V gene sequence: CDR1 DFQATT, CDR2 SNEGSKA (reference sequence). The CDR3 runs 12 residues. The CDR3 coding sequence is TGCAGTGCTGGCCGCGAGGATTCACCCCTCCACTTT. Its protein is CSAGREDSPLHF.

In this sample, this clonotype turned up a few times. The chain links TRBV19 to TRBJ1-1, with unresolved D. V dropped 3 bases and J dropped 1 base, with 6 bases sitting between them. The V gene's germline CDR1 is LNHDA and CDR2 SQIVND (reference sequence). There are 13 residues in the CDR3. The DNA of the CDR3 is TGTGCCAGTAGTATTACTGGGAACACTGAAGCTTTCTTT. Translation: CASSITGNTEAFF.

This clonotype has only a few counts. The gene calls are TRBV7-8 and TRBJ2-7, with D hard to call. This CDR3 spans 15 amino acids. Per germline, CDR1 SGHVS and CDR2 FQNEAQ. Trimming pared 1 base from V and 1 base from J, leaving 11 bases between. The CDR3: CASSLVPAHSYEQYF. CDR3 nucleotide sequence: TGTGCCAGCAGCTTAGTCCCAGCCCATTCCTACGAGCAGTACTTC.

This chain links TRBV11-3 with TRBJ2-6; no firm D call. CDR1 and CDR2 (germline): SGHNT, YENEEA. CDR3 length: 14 amino acids. V shed 8 bases and J shed 4 bases, with 12 bases lying between them. The CDR3 region has the DNA TGTGCCAGCGGCCACTCGGCCGGGGCCAACGTCCTGACTTTC. Protein sequence: CASGHSAGANVLTF.

This rearrangement joins TRBV6-2 or TRBV6-3 to TRBJ1-5; D is possibly TRBD1 (5 bases). Germline loops: CDR1 MNHEY, CDR2 SVGEGT. There are 13 residues in the CDR3. Trimming shortened V by 8 bases and J by 5 bases, and 13 bases separated the two germline ends. CDR3 nucleotides: TGTGCCAGCGGTGCGGGACGGGATCAGCCCCAGCATTTT. As protein: CASGAGRDQPQHF.

This sequence joins TRBV20-1 and TRBJ2-2; D unclear. The V gene lost 5 bases and the J gene lost 0 bases, with 13 bases spanning the gap. Germline V lookup: CDR1 DFQATT, CDR2 SNEGSKA (reference sequence). The CDR3 has 15 amino acids. CDR3 sequence (DNA): TGCAGTGCTTTGTTCAGCGCGGCGAACACCGGGGAGCTGTTTTTT. This codes for CSALFSAANTGELFF.

V is TRBV6-1 and J is TRBJ2-4, with D possibly being TRBD1 (5 bases). CDR1 MNHNS and CDR2 SASEGT come from the germline V gene. The CDR3 is 14 amino acids. V was shortened by 6 bases and J by 3 bases, with 12 bases between the two germline ends. CDR3 sequence: CASRQDILKNIQYF. Written as DNA, the CDR3 is TGTGCCAGCAGACAGGACATCCTCAAAAACATTCAGTACTTC.